Here is one TCR beta chain with its context. Its antigen is still unknown. Treatment denoted: treatment-naive control, cytoreductive nephrectomy. Clear cell pathology was present in this patient's renal cell carcinoma. TCRdb's copy holds only in-frame clones and misses some; the assay was immunoSEQ multiplex PCR. Of approximately 16,000 clones in the sample, 45% to 65% were seen once. This sample was taken from a study of radiation and T cells in renal cell carcinoma. General study findings and limits: Dominant CDR3 motifs occupied more repertoire in irradiated than control tumors.

V lost 6 bases, J lost 2 bases, and 14 bases lay in between. This CDR3 contains 15 residues. Per the germline V gene, CDR1 is LNHDA and CDR2 is SQIVND (reference sequence). The clonotype was recovered from a man between 40 and 49 years old with renal cell carcinoma. The source material was tumor tissue, sampled from a patient whose treatment was nephrectomy without radiotherapy. V gene TRBV19 combines with J gene TRBJ1-5; TRBD1 is a possible D gene (6 bases). CDR3 DNA: TGTGCCAGTAGCCTACAGGGAGGGGGCAATCAGCCCCAGCATTTT. It encodes CASSLQGGGNQPQHF.